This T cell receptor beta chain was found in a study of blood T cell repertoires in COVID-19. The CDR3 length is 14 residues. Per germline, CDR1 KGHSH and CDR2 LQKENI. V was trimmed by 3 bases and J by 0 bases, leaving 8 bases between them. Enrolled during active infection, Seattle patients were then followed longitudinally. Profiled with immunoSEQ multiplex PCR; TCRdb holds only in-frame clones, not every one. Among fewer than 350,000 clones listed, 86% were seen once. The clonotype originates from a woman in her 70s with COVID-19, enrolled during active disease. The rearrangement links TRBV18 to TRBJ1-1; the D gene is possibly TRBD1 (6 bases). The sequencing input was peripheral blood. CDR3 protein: CASSPQGMNTEAFF. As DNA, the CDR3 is TGTGCCAGCTCACCCCAGGGGATGAACACTGAAGCTTTCTTT.